These T cell receptor beta chains were read from a single sample in a study of T cell changes during pregnancy in multiple sclerosis. Using immunoSEQ multiplex PCR, the repertoire was profiled, and TCRdb retains in-frame clones only, with some absent. The data show 70,000 to 100,000 clones, around 93% seen once. Sequences were derived from peripheral blood, sampled in the third trimester of pregnancy. Every receptor here comes from a female donor with multiple sclerosis, enrolled in a pregnancy study. The conserved cysteine and the conserved F or W are not part of the CDR3 here. The order of the fields is J gene, V gene, clone size, CDR3 length, CDR3 protein. The listing skips clone size in some rows; elsewhere it reads once, few, many or a size class.

>TRBJ2-1|TRBV27|once|16
ASSPLGGGSVSYNEQF
>TRBJ2-7|TRBV9|.|13
ASSVGLAATYEQY
>TRBJ2-7|TRBV6-5|.|10
ASTGLAYEQY
>TRBJ2-7|TRBV6-1|once|12
ASSRDSGLYEQY
>TRBJ2-6|TRBV29-1|.|13
SVEDRDSGANVLT
>TRBJ2-3|TRBV25-1|once|9
ASSSAYIQY
>TRBJ2-1|TRBV27|.|12
ASFSGSAYNEQF
>TRBJ2-4|TRBV7-6|.|14
ASSLGTGQGMDIQY
>TRBJ2-1|TRBV7-7|once|17
ASSPNLSRGIAGSNEQF
>TRBJ2-3|TRBV7-9|.|13
ASSLRDRDTDTQY
>TRBJ1-1|TRBV14|once|12
ASSRQRGNTEAF
>TRBJ1-1|TRBV5-1|.|13
ASNIGQGPGTEAF
>TRBJ1-3|TRBV6-1|once|12
ASSEWASGNTIY
>TRBJ1-5|TRBV6-5|.|12
ASSDRGHNQPQH
>TRBJ2-4|TRBV5-4|.|13
ASSGGQDLWNIQY
>TRBJ2-7|TRBV27|.|11
ASSFDSRYEQY
>TRBJ2-7|TRBV10-3|.|13
AISESGTGGDEQY